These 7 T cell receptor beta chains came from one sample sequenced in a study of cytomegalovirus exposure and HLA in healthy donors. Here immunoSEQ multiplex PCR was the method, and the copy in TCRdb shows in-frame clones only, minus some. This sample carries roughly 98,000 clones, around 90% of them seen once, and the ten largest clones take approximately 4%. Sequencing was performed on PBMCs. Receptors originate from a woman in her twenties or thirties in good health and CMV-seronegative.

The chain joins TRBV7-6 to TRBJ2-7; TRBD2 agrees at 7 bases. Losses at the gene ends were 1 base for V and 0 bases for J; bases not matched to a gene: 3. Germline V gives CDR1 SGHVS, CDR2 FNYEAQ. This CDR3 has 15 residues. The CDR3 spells CASSLGEGSSYEQYF. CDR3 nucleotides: TGTGCCAGCAGCTTAGGGGAGGGGAGCTCCTACGAGCAGTACTTC.

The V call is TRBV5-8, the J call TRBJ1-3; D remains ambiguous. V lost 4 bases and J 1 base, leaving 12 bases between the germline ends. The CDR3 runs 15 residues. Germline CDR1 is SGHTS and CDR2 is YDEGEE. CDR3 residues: CASSRDGASGNTIYF. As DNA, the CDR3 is TGTGCCAGCAGCCGGGATGGTGCATCTGGAAACACCATATATTTT.

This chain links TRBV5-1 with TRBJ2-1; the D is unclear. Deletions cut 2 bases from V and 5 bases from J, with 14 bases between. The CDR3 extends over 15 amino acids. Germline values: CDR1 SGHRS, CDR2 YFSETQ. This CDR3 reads CASSLIVPPDNEQFF. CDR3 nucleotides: TGCGCCAGCAGCTTAATAGTACCGCCGGACAATGAGCAGTTCTTC. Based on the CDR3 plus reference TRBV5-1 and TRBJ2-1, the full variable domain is KAGVTQTPRYLIKTRGQQVTLSCSPISGHRSVSWYQQTPGQGLQFLFEYFSETQRNKGNFPGRFSGRQFSNSRSEMNVSTLELGDSALYLCASSLIVPPDNEQFFGPGTRLTVL.

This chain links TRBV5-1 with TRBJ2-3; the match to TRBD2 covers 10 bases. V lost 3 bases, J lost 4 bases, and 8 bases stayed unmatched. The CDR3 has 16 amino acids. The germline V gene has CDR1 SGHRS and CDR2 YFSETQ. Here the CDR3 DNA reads TGCGCCAGCAGCTACTTAAGCGGGAGGGCCGCAGATACGCAGTATTTT. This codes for CASSYLSGRAADTQYF.

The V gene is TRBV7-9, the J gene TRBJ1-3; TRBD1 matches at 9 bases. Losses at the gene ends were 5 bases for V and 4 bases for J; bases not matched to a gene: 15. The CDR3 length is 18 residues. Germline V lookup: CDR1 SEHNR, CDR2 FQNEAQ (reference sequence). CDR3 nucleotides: TGTGCCAGCAGCCTAGGGACAGGGTTCTTCGGTATGGGAAACACCATATATTTT. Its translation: CASSLGTGFFGMGNTIYF.

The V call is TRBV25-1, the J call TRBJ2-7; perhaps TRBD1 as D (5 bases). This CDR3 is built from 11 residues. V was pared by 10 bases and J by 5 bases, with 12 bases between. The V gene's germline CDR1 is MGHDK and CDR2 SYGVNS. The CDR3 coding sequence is TGTGCCACTCAACAGGTAAACGAGCAGTACTTC. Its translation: CATQQVNEQYF.

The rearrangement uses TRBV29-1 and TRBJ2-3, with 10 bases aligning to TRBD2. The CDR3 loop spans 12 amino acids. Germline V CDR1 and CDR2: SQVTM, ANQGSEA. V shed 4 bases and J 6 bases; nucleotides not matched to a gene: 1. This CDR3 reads CSVVLAGDTQYF. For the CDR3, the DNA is TGCAGCGTTGTACTAGCGGGGGATACGCAGTATTTT.